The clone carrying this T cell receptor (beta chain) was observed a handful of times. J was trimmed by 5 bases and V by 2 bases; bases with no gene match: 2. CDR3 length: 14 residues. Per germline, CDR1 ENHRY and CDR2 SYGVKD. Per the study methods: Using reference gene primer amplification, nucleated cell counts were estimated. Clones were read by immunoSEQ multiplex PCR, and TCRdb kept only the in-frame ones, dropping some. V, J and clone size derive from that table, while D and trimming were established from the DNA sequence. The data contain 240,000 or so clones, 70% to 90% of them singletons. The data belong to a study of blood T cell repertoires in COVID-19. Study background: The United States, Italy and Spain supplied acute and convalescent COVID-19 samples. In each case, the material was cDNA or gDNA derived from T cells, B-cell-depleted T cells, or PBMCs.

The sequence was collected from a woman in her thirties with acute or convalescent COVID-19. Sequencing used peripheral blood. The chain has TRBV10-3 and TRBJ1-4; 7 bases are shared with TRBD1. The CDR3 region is CAISEARGNEKLFF. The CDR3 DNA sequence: TGTGCCATCAGTGAGGCCAGGGGGAATGAAAAACTGTTTTTT.